This TCR beta chain came from a study of beta chain features in type 1 diabetes. About the research overall: Sorted cell examination encompassed roughly 110 million cells across all samples.

Expressed TCRB transcripts were sequenced because the entire RNA isolate underwent reverse transcription. Method: immunoSEQ multiplex PCR; TCRdb's copy keeps in-frame clones and lacks some. The repertoire holds 250,000 to 300,000 clones, with about 24% as singletons. This clone was observed a few times. No antigen is known for it. General observations from the study: Shortening of TCRB CDR3s, moderate but significant, appeared in all four CD4+ subsets of Type 1 diabetes patients.

Trimming removed 7 bases from V and 5 bases from J; junction bases left unmatched: 14. Germline V gives CDR1 MNHNY, CDR2 SVGAGI (reference sequence). This CDR3 region has 16 residues. Material: naive CD4+ T cells from blood. This receptor was obtained from a woman aged 30 to 39 with type 1 diabetes. The chain recombines TRBV6-6 with TRBJ2-5; 9 bases are shared with TRBD2. The CDR3 DNA is TGTGCCAGCACCCGCGGGCTAGCGGGATTGGAGGAGACCCAGTACTTC. Translation: CASTRGLAGLEETQYF.